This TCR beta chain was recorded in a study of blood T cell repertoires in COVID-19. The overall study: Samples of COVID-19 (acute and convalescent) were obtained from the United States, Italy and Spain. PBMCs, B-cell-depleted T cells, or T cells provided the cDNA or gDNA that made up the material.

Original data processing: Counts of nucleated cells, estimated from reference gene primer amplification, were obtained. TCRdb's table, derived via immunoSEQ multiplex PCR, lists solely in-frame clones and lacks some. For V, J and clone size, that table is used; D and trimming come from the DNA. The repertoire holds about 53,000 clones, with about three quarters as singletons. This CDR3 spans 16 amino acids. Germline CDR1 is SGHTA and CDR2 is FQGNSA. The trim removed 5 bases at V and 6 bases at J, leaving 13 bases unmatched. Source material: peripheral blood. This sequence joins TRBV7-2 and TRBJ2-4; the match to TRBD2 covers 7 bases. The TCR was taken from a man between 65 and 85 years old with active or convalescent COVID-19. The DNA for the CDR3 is TGTGCCAGCAGCAAAGATCACGCGGGAGTCGGAAACATTCAGTACTTC. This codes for CASSKDHAGVGNIQYF. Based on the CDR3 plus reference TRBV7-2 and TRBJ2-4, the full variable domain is GAGVSQSPSNKVTEKGKDVELRCDPISGHTALYWYRQSLGQGLEFLIYFQGNSAPDKSGLPSDRFSAERTGGSVSTLTIQRTQQEDSAVYLCASSKDHAGVGNIQYFGAGTRLSVL.